The 18 T cell receptor beta chains below all came from one sample that was sequenced in a study of HIV-infected patients and healthy controls. cDNA was made from around 0.45 ug RNA using alpha and beta constant primers. Each of the alpha and beta chains got its own library through chain-specific third strand synthesis with indices. Each CDR3 protein gets one entry after TCRdb re-called the 5' RACE reads with MiXCR. The sample has 5,700 or so distinct CDR3 sequences; about 10% are singletons. Follow-up blood was drawn about 14 weeks, roughly three months, after antiretroviral therapy began. All unsorted peripheral T cells were captured because whole blood was used without fractionation. The specimen was blood, collected during antiretroviral therapy. These receptor sequences come from an adult with HIV infection.

The V call is TRBV5-4, the J call TRBJ2-1; 9 nucleotides match TRBD1. The germline gives CDR1 SGHNT, CDR2 YYREEE (reference sequence). The CDR3 is 15 residues long. The CDR3 sequence: CVDSVGGQGQNEQFF. CDR3 in DNA: TGTGTCGATTCTGTGGGGGGACAGGGTCAAAATGAGCAGTTCTTC.

This clonotype occurred many times. The genes are TRBV6-5 and TRBJ1-4, with D possibly TRBD1 on 5 matching bases. Trimming took off 6 bases at V and 8 bases at J, with 19 bases between the two ends. Germline-derived CDR1 and CDR2 are MNHEY and SVGAGI. CDR3 size: 15 residues. The CDR3, as DNA: TGTGCCAGCAGGCGGGCCAGGGTCGAGGGAGAAAAACTGTTTTTT. This codes for CASRRARVEGEKLFF.

The sample holds many counts of this clonotype. The chain combines TRBV7-2 with TRBJ2-7; 9 nucleotides match TRBD1. J gave up 2 bases and V 3 bases, and 8 bases lay outside the gene matches. The CDR3 contains 16 residues. CDR1 is SGHTA, CDR2 FQGNSA, per germline. The CDR3 is CASSLNAGTGPYEQYF. CDR3 coding DNA: TGTGCCAGCAGCTTGAATGCCGGGACAGGGCCCTACGAGCAGTACTTC.

The rearrangement joins TRBV12-3 or TRBV12-4 to TRBJ2-3; D unclear. V was shortened by 8 bases and J by 0 bases, with 6 bases between the two germline ends. The CDR3 has 12 amino acids. The CDR3 coding sequence is TGTGCCAGCGGAACTAGCACAGATACGCAGTATTTT. This encodes CASGTSTDTQYF.

This rearrangement joins TRBV28 to TRBJ2-3; 7 bases are shared with TRBD1. Germline V CDR1 and CDR2: MDHEN, SYDVKM. The CDR3 loop spans 15 amino acids. J lost 5 bases, V lost 6 bases, and 11 bases had no gene match. CDR3 protein: CASSRIRDSRDTQYF. CDR3 sequence (DNA): TGTGCCAGCAGCCGAATCCGGGACAGCCGAGATACGCAGTATTTT.

This clonotype is deemed large. The rearrangement links TRBV6-5 to TRBJ2-5; D perhaps matches TRBD2 (5 bases). The CDR3 runs to 12 residues. Germline loops: CDR1 MNHEY, CDR2 SVGAGI. V lost 8 bases to trimming and J lost 4 bases, with 11 bases between them. In nucleotides, the CDR3 is TGTGCCAGCGGGGTAGCGTCAGAGACCCAGTACTTC. The encoded protein is CASGVASETQYF.

There are many counts of this clonotype. The chain employs TRBV20-1 and TRBJ2-7, with a possible D match to TRBD1 (5 bases). The germline gives CDR1 DFQATT, CDR2 SNEGSKA (reference sequence). The CDR3 has 15 amino acids. V was pared by 5 bases and J by 3 bases, with 20 bases between. CDR3 DNA sequence: TGCAGTGCTGTACCAGGGTTGTTGGGGAACTACGAGCAGTACTTC. It encodes CSAVPGLLGNYEQYF.

The chain is built from TRBV6-5 and TRBJ2-7; 8 bases are a match to TRBD1. Losses at the gene ends were 4 bases for V and 6 bases for J; bases not matched to a gene: 8. This CDR3 spans 14 amino acids. CDR1 is MNHEY, CDR2 SVGAGI, per germline. This CDR3 is CASSLTGEKGEQYF. For the CDR3, the DNA is TGTGCCAGCAGTTTGACAGGGGAGAAGGGCGAGCAGTACTTC.

This clonotype is medium-sized by share. The rearrangement uses TRBV7-2 and TRBJ2-3; 12 bases align to TRBD2. Germline V gives CDR1 SGHTA, CDR2 FQGNSA. The CDR3 is made up of 14 amino acids. V shed 4 bases, J shed 7 bases, and the junction held 3 bases outside the gene matches. CDR3 protein: CASSSSGRANTQYF. The CDR3 DNA sequence: TGTGCCAGCAGCTCTAGCGGGAGGGCAAATACGCAGTATTTT.

This clonotype is deemed medium-sized. This chain links TRBV10-3 with TRBJ2-5, with 11 bases lining up with TRBD2. V lost 2 bases to trimming and J lost 7 bases; unmatched junction nucleotides: 9. Germline CDR1 and CDR2: ENHRY and SYGVKD. There are 16 residues in the CDR3. The chain's CDR3 is CAISEQLAGVSGTQYF. CDR3 coding DNA: TGTGCCATCAGTGAGCAACTAGCGGGAGTGTCGGGGACCCAGTACTTC.

The gene calls are TRBV2 and TRBJ1-5, with D unclear. The CDR3 length is 11 residues. Trimming cost V 4 bases and J 10 bases, with 8 bases left between them. Looked up from germline, CDR1 is SNHLY and CDR2 is FYNNEI. CDR3 protein: CASSGDSPQHF. The DNA of the CDR3 is TGTGCCAGCAGTGGAGATTCACCCCAGCATTTT.

This clonotype was counted at least ten times. The chain joins TRBV19 to TRBJ2-3; 8 positions match TRBD1. V shed 6 bases, J shed 6 bases, and the junction held 5 bases outside the gene matches. This CDR3 is 13 amino acids long. CDR1 and CDR2 from the germline V gene are LNHDA and SQIVND (reference sequence). The CDR3 DNA follows: TGTGCCAGTAGGGTGACAGGGGATGATACGCAGTATTTT. This translates into CASRVTGDDTQYF.

This clonotype was observed at least ten times. The gene calls are TRBV18 and TRBJ2-3; D is ambiguous. Germline V lookup: CDR1 KGHSH, CDR2 LQKENI. The V end lost 1 base, the J end lost 2 bases, and 7 bases lay between the germline ends. CDR3 length: 14 residues. CDR3: CASSPRAPTDTQYF. CDR3 DNA sequence: TGTGCCAGCTCACCACGGGCTCCCACAGATACGCAGTATTTT.

Judged by abundance, this clonotype is medium-sized. The chain recombines TRBV5-1 with TRBJ2-7, with unresolved D. CDR1 and CDR2 (germline): SGHRS, YFSETQ. Deletions cut 0 bases from V and 3 bases from J, with 7 bases between. CDR3 length: 13 residues. The CDR3 nucleotides are TGCGCCAGCAGCTTGGAGGGCAGCTACGAGCAGTACTTC. Its protein product is CASSLEGSYEQYF.

This clonotype is hyperexpanded by share. The chain recombines TRBV28 with TRBJ2-5; no definite D call. Trimming shortened V by 5 bases and J by 6 bases, and 16 bases separated the two germline ends. Germline lookup yields CDR1 MDHEN and CDR2 SYDVKM. This CDR3 is built from 14 residues. The CDR3 protein is CASSPSLGLKTQYF. CDR3 coding DNA: TGTGCCAGCAGTCCCTCTTTAGGGTTGAAGACCCAGTACTTC. The full variable domain, in which reference TRBV28 and TRBJ2-5 provide the parts outside the CDR3, is DVKVTQSSRYLVKRTGEKVFLECVQDMDHENMFWYRQDPGLGLRLIYFSYDVKMKEKGDIPEGYSVSREKKERFSLILESASTNQTSMYLCASSPSLGLKTQYFGPGTRLLVL.

This clonotype is labeled as medium-sized. The gene calls are TRBV24-1 and TRBJ2-4; D gene uncertain. Between the trimmed V and J ends, which lost 2 bases and 8 bases, there was a span of 9 bases. The CDR3 totals 13 residues. Germline V gives CDR1 KGHDR, CDR2 SFDVKD. This CDR3 is CATSDSHSDIQYF. CDR3 in DNA: TGTGCCACCAGTGATTCTCACAGTGACATTCAGTACTTC.

The chain uses TRBV5-1 and TRBJ2-3, with 8 bases that match TRBD1. CDR3 length equals 15 residues. After removal of 0 bases from V and 3 bases from J, the junction contained 3 bases not matched to a gene. Looked up from germline, CDR1 is SGHRS and CDR2 is YFSETQ. CDR3 protein: CASSLVDRETDTQYF. Here the CDR3 DNA reads TGCGCCAGCAGCTTGGTGGACAGGGAAACAGATACGCAGTATTTT.

This clonotype ranks as medium-sized (0.01 to 0.1%). V is TRBV29-1 and J is TRBJ1-1; possible D gene TRBD1, 5 bases. Germline V lookup: CDR1 SQVTM, CDR2 ANQGSEA. The CDR3 runs 14 residues. Trimming removed 2 bases from V and 4 bases from J, with 14 bases in between. The CDR3 sequence is CSVESTGGSTEAFF. The DNA of the CDR3 is TGCAGCGTTGAATCCACTGGGGGGAGCACTGAAGCTTTCTTT.